This note documents a single TCR beta chain sequence. Its target is not known. The source of the sample is a study of T-cell reconstitution after alpha-beta-depleted transplantation in children. Whole-study findings and limits: The authors attributed T-cell counts and diversity one year after transplant mostly to newly produced T cells.

TCRbeta library preparation incorporated unique molecular identifiers. TCRdb analysed the PCR reads with MiXCR anew, one entry per CDR3 protein. Of just over 200,000 distinct CDR3 sequences in the sample, 8.4% are singletons; the top ten hold 35%. Germline V CDR1 and CDR2: SNHLY, FYNNEI. The CDR3 contains 15 residues. V lost 4 bases and J lost 5, with 14 bases in between. Here the sequenced sample was PBMCs, mostly from graft donor cells, taken 360 days after TCRalphabeta/CD19-depleted stem cell transplant. The clonotype originates from a male patient aged 2 to 10 who had a stem cell transplant for acute myeloid leukemia, so the T cells may come from the graft donor. The chain links TRBV2 to TRBJ2-2; TRBD1 is a possible D gene (6 bases). In DNA form, the CDR3 reads TGTGCCAGCAGTGCACAGGGTAGGATTACCGGGGAGCTGTTTTTT. Translation: CASSAQGRITGELFF.